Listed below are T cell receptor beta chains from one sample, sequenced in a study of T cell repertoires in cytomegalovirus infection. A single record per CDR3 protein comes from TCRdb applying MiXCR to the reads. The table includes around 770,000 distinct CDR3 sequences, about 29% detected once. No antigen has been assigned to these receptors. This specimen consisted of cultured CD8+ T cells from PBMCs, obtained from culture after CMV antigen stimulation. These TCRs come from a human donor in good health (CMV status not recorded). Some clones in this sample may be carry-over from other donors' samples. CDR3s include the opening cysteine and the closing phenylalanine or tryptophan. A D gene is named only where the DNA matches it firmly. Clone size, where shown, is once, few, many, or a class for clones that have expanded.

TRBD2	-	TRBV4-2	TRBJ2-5	CASSRTSGGDETQYF	TGTGCCAGCAGCCGGACTAGCGGGGGGGATGAGACCCAGTACTTC
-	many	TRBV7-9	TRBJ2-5	CASTTHPKETQYF	TGTGCCAGCACTACCCACCCTAAAGAGACCCAGTACTTC
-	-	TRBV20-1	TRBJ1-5	CSARLLGGHQPQHF	TGCAGTGCCCGATTATTAGGGGGACATCAGCCCCAGCATTTT
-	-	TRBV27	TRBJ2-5	CASSVDGETQYF	TGTGCCAGCAGCGTCGATGGGGAGACCCAGTACTTC
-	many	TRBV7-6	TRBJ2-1	CASSLGGRRGLGNEQFF	TGTGCCAGCAGCTTAGGGGGTAGGAGGGGGCTAGGCAATGAGCAGTTCTTC
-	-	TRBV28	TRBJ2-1	CASSLSGLNNEQFF	TGTGCCAGCAGTTTATCGGGGCTAAACAATGAGCAGTTCTTC
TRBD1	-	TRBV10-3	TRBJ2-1	CAISGEGQGAWHEQFF	TGTGCCATCAGTGGAGAGGGACAGGGGGCTTGGCATGAGCAGTTCTTC
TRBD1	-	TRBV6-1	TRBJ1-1	CASSILRSTGTGDPYTEAFF	TGTGCCAGCAGTATTCTCCGCTCGACCGGGACAGGGGACCCCTACACTGAAGCTTTCTTT
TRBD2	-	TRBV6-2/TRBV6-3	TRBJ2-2	CASSYSTGGVTGELFF	TGTGCCAGCAGTTACTCAACGGGGGGGGTCACCGGGGAGCTGTTTTTT
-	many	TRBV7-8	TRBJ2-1	CASSLEGRGANNEQFF	TGTGCCAGCAGCTTAGAAGGTCGGGGGGCGAACAATGAGCAGTTCTTC
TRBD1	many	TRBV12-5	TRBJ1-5	CASGLVTGGNQPQHF	TGTGCTAGTGGTTTGGTAACAGGGGGCAATCAGCCCCAGCATTTT
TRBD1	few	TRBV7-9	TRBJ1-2	CASSFRDRGRGYTF	TGTGCCAGCAGCTTCCGGGACAGGGGACGCGGCTACACCTTC
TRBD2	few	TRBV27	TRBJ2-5	CASSSTSGGSQPRETQYF	TGTGCCAGCAGTTCTACTAGCGGGGGAAGCCAGCCGAGGGAGACCCAGTACTTC
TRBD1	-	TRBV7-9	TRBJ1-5	CASSAGGKPQHF	TGTGCCAGCAGCGCAGGGGGTAAGCCCCAGCATTTT
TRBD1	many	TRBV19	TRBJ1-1	CASSDGTGLFF	TGTGCCAGTAGTGATGGGACAGGGCTTTTCTTT
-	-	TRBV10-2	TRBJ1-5	CASRADGLSQPQHF	TGCGCCAGCAGGGCGGACGGTCTGAGCCAGCCCCAGCATTTT
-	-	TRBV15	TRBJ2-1	CATSRARGRNNEQFF	TGTGCCACCAGCAGAGCTAGAGGACGGAACAATGAGCAGTTCTTC
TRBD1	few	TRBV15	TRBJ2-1	CATSMETGTESYNEQFF	TGTGCCACCAGCATGGAAACCGGGACAGAGTCCTACAATGAGCAGTTCTTC
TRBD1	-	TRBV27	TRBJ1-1	CASSLSGTGFTEAFF	TGTGCCAGCAGTTTATCGGGGACAGGGTTTACTGAAGCTTTCTTT
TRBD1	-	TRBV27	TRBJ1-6	CASSSTGQGRWAYNSPLHF	TGTGCCAGCAGTTCCACCGGACAGGGGAGGTGGGCCTATAATTCACCCCTCCACTTT
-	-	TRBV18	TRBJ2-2	CASSPWTDTGELFF	TGTGCCAGCTCACCGTGGACAGACACCGGGGAGCTGTTTTTT
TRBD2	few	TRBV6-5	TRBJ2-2	CASTPEGLAGDTGELFF	TGTGCCAGCACCCCGGAAGGACTAGCGGGTGACACCGGGGAGCTGTTTTTT